A selection of T cell receptor beta chains follows, all from one sample in a study of blood T cells in healthy people across ages. In TCRdb, the 5' RACE reads were re-called with MiXCR into one record per CDR3 protein. The repertoire has approximately 820,000 distinct CDR3 sequences, around two fifths of them found once; the top ten carry 15% to 25%. Sequencing was performed on blood. The origin of the receptors is a man aged 60 to 75 in good health. CDR3s include the opening cysteine and the closing phenylalanine or tryptophan.

j_call	v_call	cdr3_aa
TRBJ2-2	TRBV3-1	CASSQAGANGELFF
TRBJ2-2	TRBV4-3	CASSQEPDRVTGELFF
TRBJ1-2	TRBV20-1	CSARDGRQGAYGYTF
TRBJ2-1	TRBV2	CAGGQYNEQFF
TRBJ2-2	TRBV7-9	CASSFGDSNTGELFF
TRBJ2-7	TRBV4-1	CASSQEALSNQYEQYF
TRBJ1-5	TRBV4-3	CASSQGQPHGQPQHF
TRBJ1-6	TRBV19	CASSIGTGTDSPLHF
TRBJ2-7	TRBV7-2	CASSLSAGVPYEQYF
TRBJ2-3	TRBV29-1	CSVGSEGYAQYF
TRBJ2-1	TRBV24-1	CATSDLGSNNKQFF
TRBJ1-4	TRBV7-9	CASSLGRDSTTNEKLFF
TRBJ2-5	TRBV12-3/TRBV12-4	CASSFREAGGGETQYF
TRBJ2-7	TRBV4-3	CASSQVGTGGYEQYF
TRBJ2-3	TRBV20-1	CSARSDDSTDTQYF
TRBJ1-5	TRBV6-1	CASRNRAGSNQPQHF
TRBJ2-7	TRBV30	CAWSRLGAYEQYF
TRBJ1-6	TRBV12-3/TRBV12-4	CASSLRLAGSSYNSPLHF
TRBJ1-6	TRBV7-2	CASSPGQWNNNSPPHF
TRBJ2-3	TRBV20-1	CSARPADTQYF
TRBJ1-1	TRBV29-1	CSVDRAGNTEAFF
TRBJ2-5	TRBV6-2/TRBV6-3	CASNWDRGADEQYF
TRBJ1-5	TRBV28	CASRREGDHQPQHF
TRBJ2-7	TRBV4-1	CASSPTKNKFGQYF
TRBJ2-7	TRBV6-5	CASSYGGARNEQYF
TRBJ2-1	TRBV11-3	CASSSFTSGGVYNEQFF
TRBJ1-6	TRBV4-3	CASSQQQGNSPLHF
TRBJ2-7	TRBV6-6	CASSTGGDEQYF
TRBJ1-2	TRBV11-2	CASSKGRFYGYTF
TRBJ1-6	TRBV5-5	CASSGNRDSPLHF